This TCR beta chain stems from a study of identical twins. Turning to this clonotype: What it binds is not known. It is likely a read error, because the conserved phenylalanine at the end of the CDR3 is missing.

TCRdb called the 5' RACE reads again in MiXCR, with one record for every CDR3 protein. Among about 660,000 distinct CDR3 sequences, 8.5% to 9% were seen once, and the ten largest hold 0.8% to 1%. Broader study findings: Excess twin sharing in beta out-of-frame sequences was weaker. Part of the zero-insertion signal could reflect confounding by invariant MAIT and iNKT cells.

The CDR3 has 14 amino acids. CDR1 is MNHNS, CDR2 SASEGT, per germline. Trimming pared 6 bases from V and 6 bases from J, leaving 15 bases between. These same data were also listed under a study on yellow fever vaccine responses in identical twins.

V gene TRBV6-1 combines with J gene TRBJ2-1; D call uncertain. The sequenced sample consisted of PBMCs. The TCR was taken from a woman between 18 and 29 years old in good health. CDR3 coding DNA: TGTGCCAGCAGCCTTCCTAGAATCGGCAATGAGCAGTTCCTC. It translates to CASSLPRIGNEQFL.